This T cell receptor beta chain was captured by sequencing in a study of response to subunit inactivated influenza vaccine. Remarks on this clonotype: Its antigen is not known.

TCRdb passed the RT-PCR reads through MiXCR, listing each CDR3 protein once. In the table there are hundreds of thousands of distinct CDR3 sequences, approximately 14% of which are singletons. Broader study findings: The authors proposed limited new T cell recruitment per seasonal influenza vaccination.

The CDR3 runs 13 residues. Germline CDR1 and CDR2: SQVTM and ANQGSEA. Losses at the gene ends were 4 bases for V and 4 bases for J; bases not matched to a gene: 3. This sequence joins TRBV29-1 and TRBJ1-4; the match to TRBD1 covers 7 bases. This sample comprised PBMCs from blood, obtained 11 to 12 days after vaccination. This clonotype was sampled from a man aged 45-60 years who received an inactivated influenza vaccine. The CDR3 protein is CSVGRGYNEKLFF. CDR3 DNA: TGCAGCGTTGGCAGGGGGTATAATGAAAAACTGTTTTTT.